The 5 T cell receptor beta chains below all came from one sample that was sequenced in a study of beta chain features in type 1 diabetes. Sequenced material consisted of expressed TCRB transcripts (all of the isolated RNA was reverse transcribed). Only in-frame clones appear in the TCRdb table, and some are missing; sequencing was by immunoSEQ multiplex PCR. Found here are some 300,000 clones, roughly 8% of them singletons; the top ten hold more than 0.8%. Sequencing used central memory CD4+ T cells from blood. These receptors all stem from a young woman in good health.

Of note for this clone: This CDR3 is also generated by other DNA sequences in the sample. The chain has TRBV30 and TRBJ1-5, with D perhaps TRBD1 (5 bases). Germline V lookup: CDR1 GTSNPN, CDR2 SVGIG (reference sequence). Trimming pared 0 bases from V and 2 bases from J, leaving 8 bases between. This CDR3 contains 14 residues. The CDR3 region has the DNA TGTGCCTGGAGTGTACAAGGGGGCAATCAGCCCCAGCATTTT. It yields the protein CAWSVQGGNQPQHF.

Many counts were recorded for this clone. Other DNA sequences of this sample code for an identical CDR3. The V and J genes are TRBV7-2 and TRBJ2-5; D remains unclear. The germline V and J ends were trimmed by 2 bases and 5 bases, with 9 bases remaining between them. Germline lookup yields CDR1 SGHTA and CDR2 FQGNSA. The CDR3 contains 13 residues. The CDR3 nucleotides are TGTGCCAGCAGCTTAACCCGACTGGAGACCCAGTACTTC. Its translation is CASSLTRLETQYF. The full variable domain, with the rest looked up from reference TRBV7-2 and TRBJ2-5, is GAGVSQSPSNKVTEKGKDVELRCDPISGHTALYWYRQSLGQGLEFLIYFQGNSAPDKSGLPSDRFSAERTGGSVSTLTIQRTQQEDSAVYLCASSLTRLETQYFGPGTRLLVL.

The CDR3 loop reads CSARQGAGNTIYF. The CDR3 nucleotides read TGCAGCGCCCGACAGGGGGCTGGAAACACCATATATTTT. The J gene is TRBJ1-3, the V gene TRBV29-1, with TRBD1 identical over 9 bases. Germline-derived CDR1 and CDR2 are SQVTM and ANQGSEA. The CDR3 is 13 amino acids. V gave up 7 bases and J gave up 2 bases; unmatched junction bases: 3.

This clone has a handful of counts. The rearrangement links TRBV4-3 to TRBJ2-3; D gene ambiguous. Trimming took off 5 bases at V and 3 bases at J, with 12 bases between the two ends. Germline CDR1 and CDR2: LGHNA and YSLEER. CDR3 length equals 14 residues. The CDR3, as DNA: TGCGCCAGCAGCACTCTCGTGGGGACAGATACGCAGTATTTT. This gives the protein CASSTLVGTDTQYF.

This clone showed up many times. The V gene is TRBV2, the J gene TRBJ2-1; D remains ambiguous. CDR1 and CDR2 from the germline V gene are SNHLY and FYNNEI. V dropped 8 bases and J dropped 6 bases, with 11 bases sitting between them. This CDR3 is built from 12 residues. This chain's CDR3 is CASGYTANEQFF. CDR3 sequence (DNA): TGTGCCAGCGGATATACTGCCAATGAGCAGTTCTTC.